The following is a TCR beta chain sequence with its context. Antigen unknown. Different DNA sequences within this sample yield the same CDR3. The repertoire was sequenced with immunoSEQ multiplex PCR; TCRdb's copy has only in-frame clones and lacks some. The sample has some 42,000 clones, roughly 88% seen once. The data were taken from a study of T cell responses to AZD1222 COVID-19 vaccine. The length of the CDR3 is 14 residues. Trimming took 5 bases from V and 4 from J; bases not matched to a gene: 8. In germline, CDR1 is SEHNR, CDR2 FQNEAQ (reference sequence). Study-level findings and limits: Every sample of the repertoires postdated the peak T cell response. Spike was spanned by vaccine-associated CD4 TCRs, with dominance at 160-218 and 743-854. White British donors predominated, females outnumbered males, and clonal diversity was possibly underestimated. Seropositive status at baseline applied to only a handful of AZD1222 recipients.

The TCR comes from an adult who received the AZD1222 COVID-19 vaccine. Sequenced here: peripheral blood, sampled 28 days after the second AZD1222 dose. The chain links TRBV7-9 to TRBJ2-7; 7 bases match TRBD1. The CDR3 here is CASSPRDSLYEQYF. The CDR3 coding sequence is TGTGCCAGCAGCCCCCGGGACAGCTTATACGAGCAGTACTTC.